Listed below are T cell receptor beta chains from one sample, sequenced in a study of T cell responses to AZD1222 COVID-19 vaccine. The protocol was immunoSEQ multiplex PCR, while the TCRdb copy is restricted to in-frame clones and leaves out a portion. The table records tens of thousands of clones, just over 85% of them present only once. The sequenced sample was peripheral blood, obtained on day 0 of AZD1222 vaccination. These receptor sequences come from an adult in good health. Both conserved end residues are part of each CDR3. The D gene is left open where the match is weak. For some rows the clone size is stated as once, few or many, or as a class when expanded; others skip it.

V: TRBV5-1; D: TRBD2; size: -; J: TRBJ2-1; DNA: TGCGCCAGCAGCCCTCCCGGGACTAGCGGGTACAATGAGCAGTTCTTC; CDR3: CASSPPGTSGYNEQFF
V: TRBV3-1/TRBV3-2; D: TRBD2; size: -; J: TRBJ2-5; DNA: TGTGCCAGCAGCCGCGGGACTAACCAAGAGACCCAGTACTTC; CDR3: CASSRGTNQETQYF
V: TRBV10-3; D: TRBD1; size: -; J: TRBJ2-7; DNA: TGTGCCATCAGTAAGGACAGGGACTCCTACGAGCAGTACTTC; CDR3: CAISKDRDSYEQYF
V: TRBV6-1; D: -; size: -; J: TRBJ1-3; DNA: TGTGCCAGCAGTGATGGACAGTGGGGTGGAAACACCATATATTTT; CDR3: CASSDGQWGGNTIYF
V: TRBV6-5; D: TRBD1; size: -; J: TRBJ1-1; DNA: TGTGCCAGCAGTCGGACAGGTCTTGAAGCTTTCTTT; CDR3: CASSRTGLEAFF
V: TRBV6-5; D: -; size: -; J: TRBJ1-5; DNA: TGTGCCAGCAGCCCCCAGGAGAATCAGCCCCAGCATTTT; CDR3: CASSPQENQPQHF
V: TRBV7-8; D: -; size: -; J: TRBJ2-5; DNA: TGTGCCAGCAGCTTAGGGGTGGCATTGGAGACCCAGTACTTC; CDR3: CASSLGVALETQYF
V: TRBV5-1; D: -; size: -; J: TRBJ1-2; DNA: TGCGCCAGCAGCGGGGGGGCCTATGGCTACACCTTC; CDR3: CASSGGAYGYTF
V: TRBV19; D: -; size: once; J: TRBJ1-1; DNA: TGTGCCAGTAGTTCTCAGGGTTATGAAGCTTTCTTT; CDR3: CASSSQGYEAFF
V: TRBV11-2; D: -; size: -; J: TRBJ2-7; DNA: TGTGCCAGCAGCCCAAGTAGAAGCTCCTACGAGCAGTACTTC; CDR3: CASSPSRSSYEQYF
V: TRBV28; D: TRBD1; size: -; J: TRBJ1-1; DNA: TGTGCCAGCAGTTTGGGGACAGGGTCTGAAGCTTTCTTT; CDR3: CASSLGTGSEAFF
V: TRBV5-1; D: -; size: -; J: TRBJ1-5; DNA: TGCGCCAGCAGCTTTACGGGTTCCCCTAATCAGCCCCAGCATTTT; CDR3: CASSFTGSPNQPQHF